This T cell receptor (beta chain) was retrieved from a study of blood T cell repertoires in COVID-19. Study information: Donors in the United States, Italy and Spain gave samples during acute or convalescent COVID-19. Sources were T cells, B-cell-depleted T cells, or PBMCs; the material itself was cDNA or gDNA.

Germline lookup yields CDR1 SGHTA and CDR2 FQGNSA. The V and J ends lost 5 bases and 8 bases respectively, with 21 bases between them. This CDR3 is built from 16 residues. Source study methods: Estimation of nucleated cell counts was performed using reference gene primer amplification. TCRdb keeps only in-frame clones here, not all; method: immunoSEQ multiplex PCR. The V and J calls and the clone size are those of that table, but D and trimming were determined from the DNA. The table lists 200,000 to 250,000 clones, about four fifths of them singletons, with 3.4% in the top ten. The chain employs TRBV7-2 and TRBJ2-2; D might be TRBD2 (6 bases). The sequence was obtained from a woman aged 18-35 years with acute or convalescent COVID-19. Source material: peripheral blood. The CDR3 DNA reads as TGTGCCAGCAGCCAAGGGTTGGGGGGTTATGGAGGGGAGCTGTTTTTT. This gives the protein CASSQGLGGYGGELFF.